This T cell receptor (beta chain) was recovered during a study of shared clonotypes between healthy human individuals. V lost 1 base and J lost 4, with 9 bases in between. The CDR3 is made up of 14 amino acids. CDR1 SGHTA and CDR2 FQGTGA come from the germline V gene. Assay used: immunoSEQ multiplex PCR; TCRdb lists only in-frame clones, some missing. The table has over a million clones, more than 60% seen once. Sequences were obtained from memory CD4+ T cells sorted from blood. Sample subset: CD45RA-negative fraction. This sequence joins TRBV7-3 and TRBJ2-3, with D possibly being TRBD2 (5 bases). This TCR came from a man aged 18 to 30 in good health. Here the CDR3 reads CASSLNPGSDTQYF. CDR3 coding DNA: TGTGCCAGCAGCTTAAATCCGGGGTCAGATACGCAGTATTTT.